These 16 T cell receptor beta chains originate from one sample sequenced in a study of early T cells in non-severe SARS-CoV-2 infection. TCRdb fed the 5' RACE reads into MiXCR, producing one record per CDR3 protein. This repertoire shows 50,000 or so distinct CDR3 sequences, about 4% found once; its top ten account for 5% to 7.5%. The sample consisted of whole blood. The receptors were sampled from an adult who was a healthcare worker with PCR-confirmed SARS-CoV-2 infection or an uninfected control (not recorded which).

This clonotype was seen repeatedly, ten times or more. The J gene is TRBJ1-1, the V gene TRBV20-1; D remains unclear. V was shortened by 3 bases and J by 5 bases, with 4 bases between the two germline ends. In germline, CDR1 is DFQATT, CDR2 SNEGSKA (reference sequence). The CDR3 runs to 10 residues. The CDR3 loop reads CSASLTEAFF. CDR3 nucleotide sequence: TGCAGTGCTAGCTTGACTGAAGCTTTCTTT.

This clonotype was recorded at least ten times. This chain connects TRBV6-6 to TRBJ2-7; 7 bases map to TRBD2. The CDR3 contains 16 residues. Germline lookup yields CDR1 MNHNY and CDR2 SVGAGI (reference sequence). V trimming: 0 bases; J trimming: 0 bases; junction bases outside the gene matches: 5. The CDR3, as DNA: TGTGCCAGCAGTTACTCGGGGAGGGCCAACTCCTACGAGCAGTACTTC. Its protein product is CASSYSGRANSYEQYF.

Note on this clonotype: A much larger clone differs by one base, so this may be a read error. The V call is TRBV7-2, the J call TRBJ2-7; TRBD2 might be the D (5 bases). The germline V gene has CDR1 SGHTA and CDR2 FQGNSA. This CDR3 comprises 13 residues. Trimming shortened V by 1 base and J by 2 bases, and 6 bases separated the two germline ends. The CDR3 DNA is TGTGCCAGCAGCTTAGGGGAGACCTACGAGCAGTACTTC. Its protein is CASSLGETYEQYF. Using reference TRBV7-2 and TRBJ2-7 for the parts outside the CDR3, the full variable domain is GAGVSQSPSNKVTEKGKDVELRCDPISGHTALYWYRQSLGQGLEFLIYFQGNSAPDKSGLPSDRFSAERTGGSVSTLTIQRTQQEDSAVYLCASSLGETYEQYFGPGTRLTVT.

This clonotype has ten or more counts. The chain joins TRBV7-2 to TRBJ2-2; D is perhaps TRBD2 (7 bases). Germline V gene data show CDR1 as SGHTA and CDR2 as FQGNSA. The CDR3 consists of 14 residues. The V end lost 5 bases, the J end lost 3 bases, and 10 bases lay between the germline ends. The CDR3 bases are TGTGCCAGCAGCGCGGGGGCCGACACCGGGGAGCTGTTTTTT. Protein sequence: CASSAGADTGELFF. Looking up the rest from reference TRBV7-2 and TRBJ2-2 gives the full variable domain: GAGVSQSPSNKVTEKGKDVELRCDPISGHTALYWYRQSLGQGLEFLIYFQGNSAPDKSGLPSDRFSAERTGGSVSTLTIQRTQQEDSAVYLCASSAGADTGELFFGEGSRLTVL.

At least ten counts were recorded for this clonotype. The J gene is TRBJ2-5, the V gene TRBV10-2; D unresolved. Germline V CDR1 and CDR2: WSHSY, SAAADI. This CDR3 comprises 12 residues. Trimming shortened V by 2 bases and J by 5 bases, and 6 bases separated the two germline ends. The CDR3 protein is CASSEARETQYF. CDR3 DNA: TGCGCCAGCAGTGAGGCTCGGGAGACCCAGTACTTC.

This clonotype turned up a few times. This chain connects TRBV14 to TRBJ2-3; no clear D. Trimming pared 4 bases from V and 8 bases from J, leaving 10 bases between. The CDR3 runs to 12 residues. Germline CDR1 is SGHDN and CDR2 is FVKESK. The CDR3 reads CASSRDWGTQYF. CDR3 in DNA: TGTGCCAGCAGCCGCGATTGGGGTACGCAGTATTTT.

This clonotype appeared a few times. CDR3 in amino acids: CASSLGRSTDTQYF. CDR3 DNA: TGTGCCAGCAGCCTCGGGAGAAGCACAGATACGCAGTATTTT. This chain connects TRBV7-3 to TRBJ2-3; tentative D call: TRBD2 (6 bases). The V and J ends lost 5 bases and 0 bases respectively, with 9 bases between them. This CDR3 is built from 14 residues. In germline, CDR1 is SGHTA, CDR2 FQGTGA.

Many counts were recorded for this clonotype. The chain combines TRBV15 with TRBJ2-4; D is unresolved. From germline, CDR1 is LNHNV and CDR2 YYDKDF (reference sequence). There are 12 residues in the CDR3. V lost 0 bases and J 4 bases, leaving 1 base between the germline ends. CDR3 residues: CATSRDKNIQYF. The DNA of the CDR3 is TGTGCCACCAGCAGAGATAAAAACATTCAGTACTTC.

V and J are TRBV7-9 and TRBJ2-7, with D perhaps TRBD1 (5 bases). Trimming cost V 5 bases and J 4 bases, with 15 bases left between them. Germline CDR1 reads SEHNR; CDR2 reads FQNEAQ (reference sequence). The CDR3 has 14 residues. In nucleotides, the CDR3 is TGTGCCAGCAGCAGCCCAGGGCAAGTATACGAGCAGTACTTC. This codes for CASSSPGQVYEQYF.

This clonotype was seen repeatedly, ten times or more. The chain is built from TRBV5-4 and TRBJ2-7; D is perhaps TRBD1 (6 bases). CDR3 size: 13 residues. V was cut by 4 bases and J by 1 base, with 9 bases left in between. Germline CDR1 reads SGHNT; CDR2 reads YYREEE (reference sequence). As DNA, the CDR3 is TGTGCCAGCAGCATCGGACAGTCCTACGAGCAGTACTTC. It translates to CASSIGQSYEQYF.

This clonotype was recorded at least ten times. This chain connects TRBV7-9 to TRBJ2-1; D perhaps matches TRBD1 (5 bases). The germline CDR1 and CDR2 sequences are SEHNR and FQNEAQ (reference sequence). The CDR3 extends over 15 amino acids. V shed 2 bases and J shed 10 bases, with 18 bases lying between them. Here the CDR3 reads CASSLRLQGLVEQFF. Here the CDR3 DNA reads TGTGCCAGCAGCTTAAGACTTCAGGGCTTGGTAGAGCAGTTCTTC.

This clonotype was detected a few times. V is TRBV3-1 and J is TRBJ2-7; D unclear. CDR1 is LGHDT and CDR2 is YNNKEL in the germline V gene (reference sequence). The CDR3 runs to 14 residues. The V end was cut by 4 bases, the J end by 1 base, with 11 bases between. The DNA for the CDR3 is TGTGCCAGCAGCCGAGGACCGCAATCCTACGAGCAGTACTTC. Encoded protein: CASSRGPQSYEQYF.

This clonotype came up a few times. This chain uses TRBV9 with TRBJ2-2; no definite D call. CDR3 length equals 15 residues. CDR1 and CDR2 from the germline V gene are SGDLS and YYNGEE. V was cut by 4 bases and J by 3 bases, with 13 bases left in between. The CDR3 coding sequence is TGTGCCAGCAGCCCCTCCCGGTCGTACACCGGGGAGCTGTTTTTT. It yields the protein CASSPSRSYTGELFF.

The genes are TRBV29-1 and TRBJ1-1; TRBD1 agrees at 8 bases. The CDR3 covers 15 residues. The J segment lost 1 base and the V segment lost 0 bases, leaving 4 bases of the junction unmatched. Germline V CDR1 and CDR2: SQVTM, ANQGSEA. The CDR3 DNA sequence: TGCAGCGTTGAAGACTTCGGACAGGGGAACACTGAAGCTTTCTTT. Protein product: CSVEDFGQGNTEAFF.

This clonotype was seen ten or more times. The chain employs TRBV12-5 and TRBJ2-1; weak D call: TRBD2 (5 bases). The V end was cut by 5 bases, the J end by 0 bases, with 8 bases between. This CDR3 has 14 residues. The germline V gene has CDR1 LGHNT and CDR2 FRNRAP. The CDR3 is CASGPGLSYNEQFF. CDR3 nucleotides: TGTGCTAGTGGTCCCGGACTCTCCTACAATGAGCAGTTCTTC.

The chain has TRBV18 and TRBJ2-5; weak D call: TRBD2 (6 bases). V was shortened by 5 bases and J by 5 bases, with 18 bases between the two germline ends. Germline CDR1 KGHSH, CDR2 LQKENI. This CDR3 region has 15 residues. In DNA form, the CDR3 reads TGTGCCAGCTCATCAACGCTAGCGCGGGTGGAGACCCAGTACTTC. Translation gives CASSSTLARVETQYF.